A selection of T cell receptor beta chains follows, all from one sample in a study of cytomegalovirus exposure and HLA in healthy donors. Clones were sequenced by immunoSEQ multiplex PCR, and TCRdb holds only the in-frame ones, with some missing. Of some 170,000 clones listed, about two thirds are singletons. Input material: PBMCs. The receptors were sampled from a woman aged 25 to 45 in good health and CMV-seronegative. CDR3s leave out the opening cysteine and the closing phenylalanine or tryptophan.

>TRBV7-2|TRBJ2-7
ASSLTSGDYEQY
>TRBV7-7|TRBJ2-5
ASSWGTSAETQY
>TRBV5-4|TRBJ2-7
ASSFQGISYEQY
>TRBV5-4|TRBJ2-1
ASSRAGTSYNEQF
>TRBV4-3|TRBJ2-5
ASSQDGRDQETQY
>TRBV5-6|TRBJ2-3
ASSRGGFTQY
>TRBV27|TRBJ1-1
ASSPGVGGVTEAF
>TRBV18|TRBJ1-5
ASSLQGDSGYSNQPQH
>TRBV7-9|TRBJ2-7
SSSSVSKEQY
>TRBV7-9|TRBJ2-2
ATPKLGQVNTGELF
>TRBV15|TRBJ2-7
ATSRDDGGTYEQY
>TRBV18|TRBJ2-7
ASSPVASYEQY
>TRBV4-2|TRBJ2-6
ASSQELGESGANVLT
>TRBV5-6|TRBJ2-7
ASSSTGTVYEQY
>TRBV2|TRBJ2-3
ASSEQGPTTDTQY
>TRBV10-3|TRBJ2-6
AISDVVSGANVLT
>TRBV13|TRBJ1-2
ASSETGRLKDLYGYT